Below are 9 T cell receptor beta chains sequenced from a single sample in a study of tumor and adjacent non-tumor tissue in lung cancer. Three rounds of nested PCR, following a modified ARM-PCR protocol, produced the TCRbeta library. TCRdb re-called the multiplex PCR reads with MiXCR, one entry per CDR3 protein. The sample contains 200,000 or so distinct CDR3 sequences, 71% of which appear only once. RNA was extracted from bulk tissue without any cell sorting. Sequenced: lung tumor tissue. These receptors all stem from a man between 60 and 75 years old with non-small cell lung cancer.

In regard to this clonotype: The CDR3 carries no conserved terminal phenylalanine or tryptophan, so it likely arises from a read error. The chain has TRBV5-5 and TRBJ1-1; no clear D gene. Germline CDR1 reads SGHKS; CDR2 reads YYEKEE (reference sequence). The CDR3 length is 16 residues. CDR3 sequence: CASSLDGVPSNTEAFY. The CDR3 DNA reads TGTGCCAGTAGCTTGGATGGGGTACCCTCGAACACTGAAGCTTTCTAT.

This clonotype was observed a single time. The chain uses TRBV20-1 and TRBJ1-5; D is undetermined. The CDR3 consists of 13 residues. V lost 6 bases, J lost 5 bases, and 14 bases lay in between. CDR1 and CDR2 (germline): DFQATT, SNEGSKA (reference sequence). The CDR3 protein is CSASQWGDQPQHF. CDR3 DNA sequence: TGCAGTGCCAGTCAGTGGGGAGATCAGCCCCAGCATTTT.

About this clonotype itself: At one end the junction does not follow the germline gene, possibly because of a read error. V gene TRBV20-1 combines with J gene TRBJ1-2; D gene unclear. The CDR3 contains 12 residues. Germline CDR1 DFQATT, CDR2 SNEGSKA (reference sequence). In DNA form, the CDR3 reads TGCAGAGCTATTCGTACCGACTATGGTTACACCTTC. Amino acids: CRAIRTDYGYTF.

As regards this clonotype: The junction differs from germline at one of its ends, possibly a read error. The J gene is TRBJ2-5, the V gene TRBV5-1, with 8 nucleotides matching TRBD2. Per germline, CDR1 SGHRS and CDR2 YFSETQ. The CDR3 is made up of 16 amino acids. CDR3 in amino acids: CVSSLAVTSDQETQYF. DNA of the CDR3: TGCGTCAGCAGCTTGGCCGTGACTAGCGATCAAGAGACCCAGTACTTC.

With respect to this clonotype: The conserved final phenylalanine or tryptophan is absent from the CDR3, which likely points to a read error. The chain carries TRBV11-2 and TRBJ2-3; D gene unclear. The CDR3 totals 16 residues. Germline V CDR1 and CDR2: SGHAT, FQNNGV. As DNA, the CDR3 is TGTGACAGCAGCTTAGGCGTGCGTTCTACCACAGATACGCAGTATATT. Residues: CDSSLGVRSTTDTQYI.

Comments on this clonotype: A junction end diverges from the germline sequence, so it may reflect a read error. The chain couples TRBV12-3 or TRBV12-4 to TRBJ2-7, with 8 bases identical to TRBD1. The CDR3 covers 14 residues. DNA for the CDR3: TGTGCCAGCAGCCCCCAGGGGGCGATCTACAAGCAGTACTTC. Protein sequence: CASSPQGAIYKQYF.

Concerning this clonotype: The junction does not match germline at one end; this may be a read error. The CDR3 sequence is CASSLDPWVTYTQCF. In DNA, the CDR3 is TGTGCCAGCAGCTTAGATCCCTGGGTCACATATACGCAGTGTTTT. V is TRBV11-3 and J is TRBJ2-3; D not certain. The germline CDR1 and CDR2 sequences are SGHNT and YENEEA. The CDR3 length is 15 residues. Full variable domain (rest looked up from reference TRBV11-3 and TRBJ2-3): EAGVVQSPRYKIIEKKQPVAFWCNPISGHNTLYWYLQNLGQGPELLIRYENEEAVDDSQLPKDRFSAERLKGVDSTLKIQPAELGDSAVYLCASSLDPWVTYTQCFGPGTRLTVL.

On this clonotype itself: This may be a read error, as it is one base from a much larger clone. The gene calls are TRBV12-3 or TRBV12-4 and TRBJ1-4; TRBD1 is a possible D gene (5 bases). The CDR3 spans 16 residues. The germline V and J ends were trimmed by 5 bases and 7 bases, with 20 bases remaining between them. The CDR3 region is CASSLGYRWRGEKLFF. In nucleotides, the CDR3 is TGTGCCAGCAGTCTGGGTTACAGGTGGCGAGGTGAAAAACTGTTTTTT.

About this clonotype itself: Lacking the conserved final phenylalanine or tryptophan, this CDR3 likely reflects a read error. The CDR3 DNA reads as TGTGCCAGCAACCGATCGATGGGGCCTCGTAACACCGGTGAGCTGTTTCTT. This codes for CASNRSMGPRNTGELFL. This chain connects TRBV6-1 to TRBJ2-2, with D perhaps TRBD1 (5 bases). The CDR3 is made up of 17 amino acids. Germline assignment: CDR1 MNHNS and CDR2 SASEGT.